The source of this T cell receptor (beta chain) is a study of cytomegalovirus exposure and HLA in healthy donors. Study-level background: Unique TCRs numbering roughly 85 million, obtained from HLA-typed donors, made up an early data release.

Everyone who donated was a healthy bone marrow donor. Notes on the study in general: Later on, an analysis found that several of the most significant clusters appeared to be linked to common viral pathogens, which included parvovirus B19. Follow-up analysis later connected one missense variant in DCLRE1C with trimming of TCR beta V- and J-genes.

This PCR relied on a set of 60 Vbeta primers and 13 Jbeta primers. The data were produced by immunoSEQ multiplex PCR, yet TCRdb's version contains in-frame clones alone and is incomplete. In the table there are 100,000 to 150,000 clones, over 70% of which are singletons. This CDR3 comprises 15 residues. The germline V gene has CDR1 GTSNPN and CDR2 SVGIG (reference sequence). Trimming stripped 0 bases from V and 7 bases from J, with 16 bases between. A note on this clone: Antigen: not known.

The genes are TRBV30 and TRBJ1-5, with a possible D match to TRBD1 (5 bases). This receptor was obtained from a man aged 35 to 55 in good health and CMV-seropositive. Sequenced sample: PBMCs. The CDR3 bases are TGTGCCTGGAGTGTACCAACCGGGGGTTGGCAGCCCCAGCATTTT. Residues: CAWSVPTGGWQPQHF.